This T cell receptor beta chain was recorded in a study of Japanese encephalitis immunity and Zika vaccine responses (dated by TCRdb to the early 2020s). Concerning the study at large: The included participants were given three 5.0 ug doses of alum-adjuvanted ZPIV at weeks 0, 4 and 28. About a dozen participants were given two doses of JEV vaccine (IXIARO) 28 days apart, two to three months before the first ZPIV dose. One dose of YFV vaccine (YF-VAX) was administered before ZPIV to 11 to 12 participants, and nine participants were flavivirus-naive. For TCR sequencing, several representative participants were chosen from each pre-vaccination group, with samples at week 0 (after pre-vaccination, before ZPIV) and week 52. TCR repertoires from a few flavivirus-naive individuals were additionally analyzed at weeks 2, 6 and 52 after the start of ZPIV vaccination. For stimulations, either ZIKV structural-protein peptide pools divided into flavivirus-conserved and non-conserved sets or JEV or YFV peptides matching the pre-vaccination were used. The ZIKV peptides, 15-mers that overlapped by 11 residues, were chosen for containing NetMHCpan/NetMHCII-predicted epitopes with affinity below 50 nM. The study tested whether CD4 T cell responses to the Zika vaccine were shaped by prior Japanese encephalitis virus (JEV) or yellow fever virus (YFV) vaccination.

The method was 5' RACE. TCRbeta libraries were pooled in proportion to their sorted cell numbers before sequencing. RNAzol RT was used to extract total RNA from the sorted cells, and cDNA was then synthesized using an oligo(dT) primer together with a template-switching oligo. The TCRbeta V-CDR3-J region was amplified by PCR between a SMARTer oligo primer and a TCRbeta constant-region primer using Kapa HiFi. A second PCR attached Illumina adaptors and sample-specific index barcodes, followed by HighPrep bead cleanup and Bioanalyzer confirmation of a band of roughly 650 bp. Sequencing of the libraries was done on an Illumina MiSeq using 2x151 bp paired-end reads. Regarding the original processing steps: An in-house Java program demultiplexed the reads, and MiXCR assigned TCRbeta annotations and counted clonotypes. Repertoire overlap was assessed with Morisita-Horn indices from the R package vegan, and UPGMA clustering and Circos plots of recurring clonotypes were generated. Shannon diversity and richness were normalized to the maximum possible value based on input cell numbers, so that values between 0 and 1 were obtained. MUSCLE was used to align CDR3beta sequences, SeqinR to compute distances, and R to plot multidimensional scaling. TCRdb redid the processing of the public reads, applying fastp at Q25 and MiXCR, and retained in-frame beta chains. CDR3 protein duplicates are merged, each entry listing the most common genes and DNA. What appears here as the V and J calls and clone size reflects TCRdb's work, not the paper's. The sample has 150 to 250 distinct CDR3 sequences on record, 14% to 15% of them singletons. The top ten clonotypes cover 38% of the sample.

Beyond this particular receptor, the publication reports: Because there were not enough samples, the peptide pools could not be deconvoluted, which meant the specific peptides behind the cross-reactive responses went unidentified. After ZPIV, a significant decrease in repertoire richness of CD4 T cells responding to conserved ZIKV epitopes was observed in JEV-pre-vaccinated donors. Only a few individuals showed CD8 T cell responses to the ZIKV peptide pools, and those responses were of very low magnitude. Samples grouped by participant and showed no similarity between individuals, suggesting that no public TCRs were detected. JEV-pre-vaccinated donors showed higher repertoire similarity across time-points and stimulations than YFV-pre-vaccinated donors, indicating more clonotypes common to ZIKV and JEV stimulation. The analysis covered only a subset of trial participants who had three doses and adequate samples, rather than the whole vaccinated cohort.

This clonotype is hyperexpanded (1% or more). Per-nucleotide qualities are absent, and no much larger clonotype sits a single base away. The CDR3 spans 12 residues, from the cysteine through the phenylalanine. Only the CDR3 region is kept as DNA, spanning 36 bases read in frame from base 1. Germline trimming: 6 bases from V, 2 bases from J; junction bases outside gene matches: 1. Per the germline V gene (reference sequence), DFQATT is the CDR1 and SNEGSKA is the CDR2. PBMCs were stained with CellTrace CFSE and grown for over five days in RPMI containing about 8.5% human serum and peptide pools at about 0.98 ug/mL each. On a BD FACSAria, proliferating CD4 T cells were sorted without fixation as live CD56-CD19-CD16-CD3+CD4+ CFSE-low cells. Enrolled adults were healthy and seronegative for ZIKV, JEV, YFV, DENV and WNV by microneutralization screening. The samples were taken from a phase 1, double-blinded, randomized, placebo-controlled trial testing an alum-adjuvanted Zika purified-inactivated virus (ZPIV) vaccine. Peripheral blood mononuclear cells were isolated using a standard procedure and kept frozen in liquid nitrogen until needed.

Material: antigen-activated CD4+ T cells from blood, cultured, obtained during a Zika inactivated vaccine study. In this chain, TRBV20-1 is recombined with TRBJ1-2, with TRBD1 identical over 9 junction bases. This clonotype was sampled from an adult woman who received an inactivated Zika virus vaccine. The sequenced DNA: TGCAGTGCCGGGACAGGGAACTATGGCTACACCTTC. It codes for CSAGTGNYGYTF.